A single sample gave rise to the 30 T cell receptor beta chains below, sequenced in a study of molecular identifiers for immune sequencing clone quantification. TCRdb passed the PCR reads through MiXCR, listing each CDR3 protein once. Among about 98,000 distinct CDR3 sequences listed, 30% to 45% were seen once. The specimen sequenced was naive CD8+ T cells from blood, with Jurkat cell RNA spiked in. Documented subset: FACS-sorted CD8+CD4-CCR7+CD45RA+ naive T cells. These receptors originate from a human donor in good health. Some libraries in this study had Jurkat cell RNA spiked in.

V and J are TRBV6-5 and TRBJ2-2, with D uncertain. Germline lookup yields CDR1 MNHEY and CDR2 SVGAGI. CDR3 size: 14 residues. V was shortened by 2 bases and J by 6 bases, with 10 bases between the two germline ends. CDR3 DNA sequence: TGTGCCAGCAGTTACCGTGCTAGTTCCGGGGAGCTGTTTTTT. This codes for CASSYRASSGELFF.

This clonotype occurred a few times. The genes are TRBV12-3 or TRBV12-4 and TRBJ2-1, with D uncertain. The CDR3 contains 12 residues. Trimming removed 3 bases from V and 12 bases from J, with 12 bases in between. The CDR3 DNA reads as TGTGCCAGCAGTTTGGACGTTGCCGGGCAGTTCTTC. This sequence encodes CASSLDVAGQFF.

Ten or more counts support this clonotype. The V gene is TRBV4-2, the J gene TRBJ2-7, with D uncertain. Looked up from germline, CDR1 is LGHNA and CDR2 is YNFKEQ. Trimming took 1 base from V and 5 from J, leaving 9 bases between them. This CDR3 spans 13 amino acids. DNA of the CDR3: TGTGCCAGCAGCCAAGTGCCGGGCCACGAGCAGTACTTC. Translating gives CASSQVPGHEQYF.

In this sample, this clonotype turned up many times. The chain recombines TRBV7-9 with TRBJ1-5, with D uncertain. CDR3 length: 12 residues. V lost 3 bases and J 4 bases, leaving 4 bases between the germline ends. Per germline, CDR1 SEHNR and CDR2 FQNEAQ (reference sequence). CDR3 sequence: CASSFSNQPQHF. The CDR3 DNA sequence: TGTGCCAGCAGCTTTTCAAATCAGCCCCAGCATTTT.

This clonotype turned up a few times. V gene TRBV4-2 combines with J gene TRBJ2-3; D is unresolved. CDR1 and CDR2 from the germline V gene are LGHNA and YNFKEQ. Trimming took off 3 bases at V and 1 base at J, with 2 bases between the two ends. The CDR3 runs 12 residues. The CDR3 DNA follows: TGTGCCAGCAGCCATGGCACAGATACGCAGTATTTT. This codes for CASSHGTDTQYF.

A note on this clonotype: This may stem from a read error, because a much larger clone lies one nucleotide away. V is TRBV28 and J is TRBJ2-7; a possible D gene is TRBD1 (6 bases). Per germline, CDR1 MDHEN and CDR2 SYDVKM. The CDR3 sequence is 12 residues long. Trimming removed 6 bases from V and 4 bases from J, with 10 bases in between. The CDR3 loop reads CASRFRGYEQYF. The CDR3 DNA sequence: TGTGCCAGCAGGTTTAGGGGGTACGAGCAGTACTTC.

There are many counts of this clonotype. CDR3 DNA: TGCAGCGTGACTGGGACTGGCTTCCAGGACACTGAAGCTTTCTTT. Translation: CSVTGTGFQDTEAFF. The chain joins TRBV29-1 to TRBJ1-1, with TRBD1 as a possible D gene (5 bases). Germline CDR1 is SQVTM and CDR2 is ANQGSEA. The CDR3 is 15 residues long. V was shortened by 6 bases and J by 3 bases, with 20 bases between the two germline ends.

This clonotype was seen more than once but under ten times. This chain links TRBV4-1 with TRBJ2-1, with 14 nucleotides matching TRBD2. The length of the CDR3 is 18 residues. V lost 0 bases and J lost 8; bases outside the gene matches: 9. Germline V CDR1 and CDR2: MGHRA, YSYEKL. DNA for the CDR3: TGCGCCAGCAGCCAAGACGCCCAGACTAGCGGGAGGGCTTATGAGCAGTTCTTC. This codes for CASSQDAQTSGRAYEQFF.

The rearrangement links TRBV12-3 or TRBV12-4 to TRBJ2-7, with 10 bases matching TRBD1. J lost 3 bases, V lost 7 bases, and 6 bases had no gene match. The CDR3 is 14 amino acids. In nucleotides, the CDR3 is TGTGCCAGCAAAAGGGGACAGGGGAACTACGAGCAGTACTTC. The encoded protein is CASKRGQGNYEQYF.

For this clonotype: An end of the junction differs from the germline gene, which may be a read error. For the CDR3, the DNA is TGTGCCGGCAGCGTAGAACTAGCGGGTCCCACAGATACGCAGTATTTT. Its translation: CAGSVELAGPTDTQYF. The genes are TRBV9 and TRBJ2-3; TRBD2 matches 9 bases. This CDR3 spans 16 amino acids. The germline V gene encodes CDR1 SGDLS and CDR2 YYNGEE. Filled out from reference TRBV9 and TRBJ2-3, the complete variable domain reads DSGVTQTPKHLITATGQRVTLRCSPRSGDLSVYWYQQSLDQGLQFLIQYYNGEERAKGNILERFSAQQFPDLHSELNLSSLELGDSALYFCAGSVELAGPTDTQYFGPGTRLTVL.

The V and J genes are TRBV19 and TRBJ2-7, with TRBD1 identical over 9 bases. CDR1 LNHDA and CDR2 SQIVND come from the germline V gene (reference sequence). This CDR3 has 15 residues. V shed 5 bases and J 1 base; nucleotides not matched to a gene: 6. CDR3 bases: TGTGCCAGTAGTGAATCCGGGACAGGGTCCTACGAGCAGTACTTC. Amino acid sequence: CASSESGTGSYEQYF. The full variable domain, its missing parts supplied by reference TRBV19 and TRBJ2-7, is DGGITQSPKYLFRKEGQNVTLSCEQNLNHDAMYWYRQDPGQGLRLIYYSQIVNDFQKGDIAEGYSVSREKKESFPLTVTSAQKNPTAFYLCASSESGTGSYEQYFGPGTRLTVT.

On this clonotype itself: A read error is possible here, since a much larger clone lies one base away. V and J are TRBV28 and TRBJ2-7; D not resolved. The CDR3 has 15 amino acids. CDR1 is MDHEN, CDR2 SYDVKM, per germline. The CDR3 region is CASSLFGRPLEERYF. The CDR3 nucleotides read TGTGCCAGCAGTTTATTTGGTCGGCCCCTCGAGGAGCGGTACTTC.

This clonotype was seen a few times. The genes are TRBV19 and TRBJ2-2; 8 bases are shared with TRBD2. The CDR3 has 15 amino acids. The ends lost 6 bases at V and 7 bases at J; junction bases unmatched: 10. Germline CDR1 LNHDA, CDR2 SQIVND (reference sequence). CDR3: CASSWGAGDFGELFF. CDR3 DNA sequence: TGTGCCAGTAGCTGGGGAGCGGGAGATTTCGGGGAGCTGTTTTTT.

This clonotype was seen more than once but under ten times. The chain links TRBV9 to TRBJ2-5, with D perhaps matching TRBD1 or TRBD2 (5 bases each). The length of the CDR3 is 16 residues. Germline loops: CDR1 SGDLS, CDR2 YYNGEE. Trimming removed 4 bases at V and 5 bases at J, with 21 bases between. In DNA form, the CDR3 reads TGTGCCAGCAGCAACAACCCGGGACCTATGACGGAGACCCAGTACTTC. Amino acid sequence: CASSNNPGPMTETQYF.

This clonotype was seen a few times. The V call is TRBV4-3, the J call TRBJ2-3, with D perhaps matching TRBD2 (5 bases). Per germline, CDR1 LGHNA and CDR2 YSLEER. Trimming cost V 0 bases and J 4 bases, with 14 bases left between them. The CDR3 loop spans 16 amino acids. This chain's CDR3 is CASSQDSSSSSDTQYF. The CDR3 DNA follows: TGCGCCAGCAGCCAAGATTCATCTAGCAGCTCAGATACGCAGTATTTT.

This clonotype was picked up a small number of times. The rearrangement uses TRBV19 and TRBJ2-7, with TRBD2 matching over 7 bases. The V gene's germline CDR1 is LNHDA and CDR2 SQIVND (reference sequence). The CDR3 has 14 amino acids. J was trimmed by 2 bases and V by 3 bases; bases with no gene match: 4. CDR3 nucleotides: TGTGCCAGTAGTATCCTCGGGGGGACCTACGAGCAGTACTTC. Protein product: CASSILGGTYEQYF.

Of note for this clonotype: A junction boundary mismatches the germline segment, possibly from a read error. This rearrangement joins TRBV6-2 or TRBV6-3 to TRBJ2-5; D is unclear. CDR1 is MNHEY and CDR2 is SVGEGT in the germline V gene. The CDR3 is 13 amino acids. DNA for the CDR3: TGTGCCAGCAGTGACCACAACGAAGAGCCCCAGTACTTC. Encoded protein: CASSDHNEEPQYF.

The sample holds a few counts of this clonotype. The rearrangement links TRBV7-9 to TRBJ2-7, with 7 bases fitting TRBD2. Germline loops: CDR1 SEHNR, CDR2 FQNEAQ (reference sequence). The CDR3 spans 14 residues. V shed 3 bases and J 5 bases; nucleotides not matched to a gene: 7. The CDR3 spells CASSLRGREDEQYF. For the CDR3, the DNA is TGTGCCAGCAGCTTGAGAGGGAGGGAGGACGAGCAGTACTTC.

Notes on this clonotype: Possible read error: a much larger clone is one base away. This chain's CDR3 is CAIGGQDGTDTQYF. DNA for the CDR3: TGTGCCATCGGCGGGCAGGATGGGACAGATACGCAGTATTTT. The chain joins TRBV10-3 to TRBJ2-3; the D gene is possibly TRBD2 (5 bases). From germline, CDR1 is ENHRY and CDR2 SYGVKD. The CDR3 totals 14 residues. The ends were cut back, 8 bases at V and 3 bases at J, with 15 bases in the middle.

The table lists this clonotype with a few counts. V and J are TRBV7-7 and TRBJ2-7; 9 bases are shared with TRBD1. V lost 1 base to trimming and J lost 3 bases; unmatched junction nucleotides: 1. Per germline, CDR1 SSHAT and CDR2 FNYEAQ (reference sequence). There are 14 residues in the CDR3. In DNA form, the CDR3 reads TGTGCCAGCAGCTTAGGACAGGGGGACTACGAGCAGTACTTC. Its translation: CASSLGQGDYEQYF.

As concerns this clonotype: One end of the junction does not line up with germline, which may come from a read error. This chain connects TRBV28 to TRBJ1-5; a weak D match, TRBD1 (5 bases). CDR1 and CDR2 (germline): MDHEN, SYDVKM. This CDR3 is 15 amino acids long. The CDR3 region has the DNA TGTGCCAGCGGTTTTGAGGGGCCCGGCAATCAGCCCCAGCATTTT. Protein sequence: CASGFEGPGNQPQHF.

The J gene is TRBJ2-1, the V gene TRBV19; the match to TRBD2 covers 8 bases. This CDR3 contains 14 residues. Trimming cost V 1 base and J 5 bases; bases outside gene matches: 1. Germline V gene data show CDR1 as LNHDA and CDR2 as SQIVND (reference sequence). This chain's CDR3 is CASSIAGGHNEQFF. DNA of the CDR3: TGTGCCAGTAGTATAGCGGGGGGGCACAATGAGCAGTTCTTC.

V usage is TRBV4-2 and J usage is TRBJ2-5, with D possibly being TRBD1 or TRBD2 (6 bases each). Germline V gene lookup returns CDR1 LGHNA and CDR2 YNFKEQ. V gave up 0 bases and J gave up 5 bases, with 19 bases separating them. The CDR3 extends over 17 amino acids. The DNA of the CDR3 is TGTGCCAGCAGCCAAGAAGGTACAGGGTGGGACTCGGAGACCCAGTACTTC. As protein: CASSQEGTGWDSETQYF.

This CDR3 is CASKPPPGFVPYFDQPQHF. CDR3 coding DNA: TGTGCCAGCAAACCCCCTCCCGGGTTTGTCCCCTATTTTGATCAGCCCCAGCATTTT. The rearrangement uses TRBV14 and TRBJ1-5; D gene unclear. CDR3 size: 19 residues. The germline V and J ends were trimmed by 7 bases and 5 bases, with 30 bases remaining between them. CDR1 is SGHDN, CDR2 FVKESK, per germline. The full variable domain, in which reference TRBV14 and TRBJ1-5 provide the parts outside the CDR3, is EAGVTQFPSHSVIEKGQTVTLRCDPISGHDNLYWYRRVMGKEIKFLLHFVKESKQDESGMPNNRFLAERTGGTYSTLKVQPAELEDSGVYFCASKPPPGFVPYFDQPQHFGDGTRLSIL.

V and J are TRBV7-8 and TRBJ2-2; unclear D gene. This CDR3 has 15 residues. V lost 4 bases, J lost 2 bases, and 11 bases lay in between. Germline CDR1 SGHVS, CDR2 FQNEAQ. CDR3 region: CASSYTNINTGELFF. CDR3 nucleotides: TGTGCCAGCAGCTATACGAACATAAACACCGGGGAGCTGTTTTTT.

This clonotype was found a few times. The rearrangement uses TRBV9 and TRBJ1-6; D gene uncertain. Germline CDR1 and CDR2: SGDLS and YYNGEE. This CDR3 contains 15 residues. V was shortened by 4 bases and J by 8 bases, with 16 bases between the two germline ends. CDR3 in amino acids: CASSQSWALDSPLHF. CDR3 nucleotide sequence: TGTGCCAGCAGCCAATCTTGGGCCTTGGATTCACCCCTCCACTTT.

This clonotype has only a few counts. The chain is built from TRBV27 and TRBJ2-5; the match to TRBD2 covers 10 bases. CDR3 size: 15 residues. Per germline, CDR1 MNHEY and CDR2 SMNVEV (reference sequence). Germline trimming cut 4 bases from V and 4 bases from J; bases unmatched to any gene: 6. The CDR3 DNA sequence: TGTGCCAGCAGTTGGAGCGGGAGGGGAGGAGAGACCCAGTACTTC. Translated: CASSWSGRGGETQYF.

The chain combines TRBV4-1 with TRBJ2-1; D may be TRBD1 (6 bases). This CDR3 has 13 amino acids. Germline loops: CDR1 MGHRA, CDR2 YSYEKL. V was pared by 2 bases and J by 6 bases, with 8 bases between. CDR3 sequence reads: CASSQLRGNEQFF. The CDR3 bases are TGCGCCAGCAGCCAACTCAGGGGCAATGAGCAGTTCTTC.

This clonotype was detected many times. The J gene is TRBJ2-3, the V gene TRBV4-1; TRBD2 matches 10 bases. Germline lookup yields CDR1 MGHRA and CDR2 YSYEKL. V lost 1 base, J lost 3 bases, and 4 bases stayed unmatched. This CDR3 comprises 16 residues. The CDR3 sequence is CASSQVLAGVTDTQYF. CDR3 nucleotide sequence: TGCGCCAGCAGCCAAGTCCTAGCGGGAGTTACAGATACGCAGTATTTT.

This clonotype showed up just a few times. The V call is TRBV4-2, the J call TRBJ2-3, with 11 bases fitting TRBD2. The CDR3 is made up of 18 amino acids. The V segment lost 6 bases and the J segment 0 bases; nucleotides outside the gene matches: 11. The germline V gene encodes CDR1 LGHNA and CDR2 YNFKEQ. The CDR3 DNA reads TGTGCCAGCAGTGAGGGGATAGCGGGAGGGGGTAGCACAGATACGCAGTATTTT. Its translation is CASSEGIAGGGSTDTQYF.